This T cell receptor (beta chain) appears in the sequencing data of a study of OX40 agonist ivuxolimab in advanced cancers. At the level of the study: Treatment of patients was with ivuxolimab, an agonistic anti-OX40 (CD134) antibody. Three patients, one with hepatocellular carcinoma and two with cutaneous melanoma, achieved partial responses. Broader study findings: Doses of 0.1 to 3.0 mg/kg were accompanied by clonal expansion of CD4+ and CD8+ blood T cells by week 6. Researchers report that CD8+ T cells had, on average, more expanded clones than CD4+.

The CDR3 has 12 residues. Germline V gene data show CDR1 as SGHNT and CDR2 as YYREEE (reference sequence). Trimming stripped 0 bases from V and 4 bases from J, with 4 bases between. As for this clone: Its antigen is not known.

Data came from immunoSEQ multiplex PCR; TCRdb stores just in-frame clones and leaves some out. Here the sample spans around 50,000 clones, over 75% being singletons. This clonotype originated in an adult with an advanced solid tumor such as melanoma, head and neck, liver or kidney cancer. The starting material was CD4+ or CD8+ T cells sorted from blood, obtained in a trial of the OX40 agonist ivuxolimab. The V call is TRBV5-4, the J call TRBJ2-5; D is ambiguous. The CDR3 DNA sequence: TGTGCCAGCAGCTTGGAGTTAGAGACCCAGTACTTC. Its translation is CASSLELETQYF.